One and the same sample provided the 24 T cell receptor beta chains below, sequenced in a study of T cells in women clearing cervical HPV infection. Some clones are missing from TCRdb's copy, which holds only in-frame ones; the method was immunoSEQ multiplex PCR. This sample contains around 39,000 clones. What was sequenced was blood buffy coat. The source is a woman between 18 and 70 years old with a cervical HPV16 infection that either progressed to CIN3+ or cleared (not recorded which).

A note on this clone: Read coverage stops 3 residues before the CDR3 terminus; the germline J gene supplies the remainder. The genes are TRBV2 and TRBJ2-3; 8 nucleotides align to TRBD2. The germline CDR1 and CDR2 sequences are SNHLY and FYNNEI. There are 12 residues in the CDR3. The CDR3 protein is CASRTSVETQYF. Partial CDR3 DNA: TGTGCCAGCAGGACTAGCGTGGAGACG.

In regard to this clone: The read ends 3 residues early relative to the CDR3; the germline J gene fills the gap. The gene calls are TRBV19 and TRBJ1-2; TRBD1 is a possible D gene (5 bases). Germline values: CDR1 LNHDA, CDR2 SQIVND (reference sequence). The CDR3 is 16 amino acids. Incomplete CDR3 DNA: TGTGCCAGTAGTAGAGCTGACAGATCCTCCTACAATGAC. The encoded protein is CASSRADRSSYND. The entire CDR3 protein is CASSRADRSSYNDYTF.

A word on this clone: The CDR3 end lies 3 residues beyond the end of the read and is filled in from the germline J gene. This chain links TRBV20-1 with TRBJ1-5; a possible D gene is TRBD1 (6 bases). In germline, CDR1 is DFQATT, CDR2 SNEGSKA (reference sequence). The CDR3 loop spans 16 amino acids. Trimming cost V 6 bases and J 0 bases, with 18 bases left between them. The DNA read from the CDR3 is TGCAGTGCGAGCGACAGGTGGAGGACTAGCAATCAGCCC. Translation gives CSASDRWRTSNQP. Given in full, the CDR3 is CSASDRWRTSNQPQHF.

To note about this clone: The CDR3 end is not reached by the read, which stops 3 residues before it; the germline J gene fills it in. The V and J genes are TRBV27 and TRBJ2-1; D call uncertain. V dropped 6 bases and J dropped 0 bases, with 15 bases sitting between them. Looked up from germline, CDR1 is MNHEY and CDR2 is SMNVEV (reference sequence). This CDR3 is built from 16 residues. The DNA read from the CDR3 is TGTGCCAGCAGCGTTACCCGCTCCAGCTCCTACAATGAG. Encoded protein: CASSVTRSSSYNE. The CDR3 as a whole reads CASSVTRSSSYNEQFF.

As concerns this clone: The read ends 3 residues shy of where the CDR3 ends; the end is completed using the germline J gene. The rearrangement uses TRBV20-1 and TRBJ2-7, with 9 bases fitting TRBD2. The germline V gene encodes CDR1 DFQATT and CDR2 SNEGSKA (reference sequence). The trim removed 3 bases at V and 1 base at J, leaving 10 bases unmatched. The CDR3 sequence is 16 residues long. The CDR3 spells CSARDPGGGVSYEQYF. CDR3 bases read: TGCAGTGCTAGGGACCCTGGCGGGGGGGTTTCCTACGAG.

A note on this clone: The CDR3 is cut off 3 residues early in the read; its end comes from the germline J gene. V usage is TRBV19 and J usage is TRBJ1-6, with D possibly being TRBD1 (5 bases). Germline V gene data show CDR1 as LNHDA and CDR2 as SQIVND (reference sequence). The CDR3 has 15 amino acids. The CDR3 reads CASSPPGQGGATLHF. The CDR3 bases that were read are TGTGCCAGTAGTCCCCCCGGGCAGGGTGGTGCCACC.

On this clone itself: The CDR3 extends 3 residues past the end of the read, so its final part is completed from the germline J gene. This chain connects TRBV2 to TRBJ1-3, with TRBD1 as a possible D gene (6 bases). CDR1 SNHLY and CDR2 FYNNEI come from the germline V gene. V was shortened by 2 bases and J by 1 base, with 9 bases between the two germline ends. The CDR3 has 15 amino acids. CDR3 DNA, as far as it was read: TGTGCCAGCAGTGAAAACAGGGCGTCTGGAAACACC. Residues: CASSENRASGNT. In full, the CDR3 is CASSENRASGNTIYF. Drawing the rest from reference TRBV2 and TRBJ1-3, the complete variable domain is EPEVTQTPSHQVTQMGQEVILRCVPISNHLYFYWYRQILGQKVEFLVSFYNNEISEKSEIFDDQFSVERPDGSNFTLKIRSTKLEDSAMYFCASSENRASGNTIYFGEGSWLTVV.

Of note for this clone: The read stops 3 residues short of the end of the CDR3; the missing end is completed from the germline J gene. This rearrangement joins TRBV2 to TRBJ2-3; D is perhaps TRBD2 (5 bases). CDR1 SNHLY and CDR2 FYNNEI come from the germline V gene. The CDR3 consists of 15 residues. The covered CDR3 bases are TGTGCCAGCAGTGAGGCGCAGGCTAGCAATCAGCCG. Translating gives CASSEAQASNQP. The whole CDR3 sequence reads CASSEAQASNQPQYF.

The CDR3 sequence is CASTKALDRNTEAFF. Incomplete CDR3 DNA: TGTGCCAGCACGAAAGCCCTGGACAGGAACACTGAA. The V call is TRBV2, the J call TRBJ1-1; D is perhaps TRBD1 (6 bases). The sequenced fragment ends 3 residues before the CDR3 boundary, so the rest is inferred from the germline J gene. The CDR3 is 15 residues long. Trimming took 7 bases from V and 1 from J, leaving 16 bases between them. Germline V lookup: CDR1 SNHLY, CDR2 FYNNEI.

Details on this clone: The read comes to an end 3 residues before the CDR3 does, leaving the germline J gene to fill in the end. The gene calls are TRBV7-3 and TRBJ2-3; 13 bases match TRBD2. The CDR3 has 14 amino acids. V gave up 6 bases and J gave up 4 bases; unmatched junction bases: 1. The germline V gene encodes CDR1 SGHTA and CDR2 FQGTGA. The CDR3 spells CASRTSGGADTQYF. CDR3 DNA (partial): TGTGCCAGCAGAACTAGCGGGGGGGCAGATACG.

Note on this clone: Its ends do not fully match the called genes, so a read error is possible. The read halts 3 residues ahead of the CDR3 end, with the missing end drawn from the germline J gene. This chain uses TRBV4-2 with TRBJ1-6; 9 bases align to TRBD1. The V gene's germline CDR1 is LGHNA and CDR2 YNFKEQ. The CDR3 contains 15 residues. The CDR3 here is CASSQEGTGYSPLHF. Incomplete CDR3 DNA: TGCGCCAGCAGCCAAGAGGGGACAGGGTACTCACCC.

Of note for this clone: The read halts 3 residues ahead of the CDR3 end, with the missing end drawn from the germline J gene. This chain uses TRBV19 with TRBJ2-2; TRBD1 aligns across 9 bases. The CDR3 contains 15 residues. Germline V CDR1 and CDR2: LNHDA, SQIVND (reference sequence). The V gene end was trimmed by 4 bases and the J gene end by 7 bases; junction bases not matched to a gene: 7. The CDR3: CASSTQGAIVGELFF. The DNA read from the CDR3 is TGTGCCAGTAGTACACAGGGGGCTATCGTCGGGGAG.

On this clone: The read falls 3 residues short of the CDR3 end, and the missing part is taken from the germline J gene. The chain couples TRBV30 to TRBJ1-1, with a weak D call TRBD1 (6 bases). The germline V gene encodes CDR1 GTSNPN and CDR2 SVGIG (reference sequence). The CDR3 extends over 13 amino acids. With 1 base removed from V and 4 bases from J, the gap between germline ends came to 10 bases. The CDR3 sequence: CAWSDQGITEAFF. The CDR3 bases that were read are TGTGCCTGGAGTGATCAGGGGATCACTGAA.

Remarks on this clone: The read halts 3 residues ahead of the CDR3 end, with the missing end drawn from the germline J gene. The V call is TRBV19, the J call TRBJ2-7, with a weak D call TRBD1 (6 bases). Germline V gene sequence: CDR1 LNHDA, CDR2 SQIVND (reference sequence). This CDR3 comprises 16 residues. V shed 3 bases and J shed 1 base, with 16 bases lying between them. This chain's CDR3 is CASSIGYRVDSYEQYF. Partial CDR3 DNA: TGTGCCAGTAGTATCGGGTACAGGGTGGATTCCTACGAG.

With respect to this clone: The CDR3 end falls 3 residues outside the read, so it is completed with the germline J gene. The rearrangement links TRBV7-9 to TRBJ1-6, with 9 bases lining up with TRBD1. Germline lookup yields CDR1 SEHNR and CDR2 FQNEAQ (reference sequence). The CDR3 covers 15 residues. The V segment lost 5 bases and the J segment 10 bases; nucleotides outside the gene matches: 9. The CDR3 reads CASSNTGGAGSPLHF. Partial CDR3 DNA: TGTGCCAGCAGCAATACAGGGGGCGCTGGGTCACCC.

Turning to this clone: The missing CDR3 end, 3 residues past where the read stops, is filled in from the germline J gene. The V and J genes are TRBV19 and TRBJ2-3; unclear D gene. Germline V gives CDR1 LNHDA, CDR2 SQIVND (reference sequence). The CDR3 extends over 12 amino acids. CDR3 bases read: TGTGCCAGTTCCTATAGCAATCAGCCG. It specifies CASSYSNQP. The entire CDR3 protein is CASSYSNQPQYF. Based on the CDR3 plus reference TRBV19 and TRBJ2-3, the full variable domain is DGGITQSPKYLFRKEGQNVTLSCEQNLNHDAMYWYRQDPGQGLRLIYYSQIVNDFQKGDIAEGYSVSREKKESFPLTVTSAQKNPTAFYLCASSYSNQPQYFGPGTRLTVL.

For this clone: Read sequence stops 3 residues before the CDR3 end, and the germline J gene provides the missing end. This chain uses TRBV20-1 with TRBJ1-1, with 8 nucleotides matching TRBD1. The CDR3 covers 14 residues. The V segment lost 3 bases and the J segment 3 bases; nucleotides outside the gene matches: 6. The germline V gene encodes CDR1 DFQATT and CDR2 SNEGSKA (reference sequence). CDR3 in amino acids: CSARGDRWDTEAFF. CDR3 DNA, as far as it was read: TGCAGTGCTAGGGGGGACAGGTGGGACACTGAA.

Remarks on this clone: The read finishes 3 residues shy of the CDR3 end, and the germline J gene is used to complete it. V usage is TRBV18 and J usage is TRBJ2-3; 9 nucleotides agree with TRBD1. CDR1 is KGHSH, CDR2 LQKENI, per germline. The CDR3 is made up of 16 amino acids. V dropped 3 bases and J dropped 4; count of bases not matched to a gene: 8. CDR3 residues: CASSPGLGQGPDTQYF. CDR3 DNA, as far as it was read: TGTGCCAGCTCACCGGGGCTGGGACAGGGACCAGATACG.

The sequenced part of the CDR3 DNA is TGTGCCAGCAGCCATCGACACTCCTACGAG. This gives the protein CASSHRHSYE. The entire CDR3 reads CASSHRHSYEQYF. This chain uses TRBV3-1 (or the pseudogene TRBV3-2) with TRBJ2-7, with D unclear. The read ends 3 residues early relative to the CDR3; the germline J gene fills the gap. Trimming shortened V by 3 bases and J by 0 bases, and 6 bases separated the two germline ends. The CDR3 has 13 amino acids. Looked up from germline, CDR1 is LGHDT and CDR2 is YNNKEL (reference sequence).

In the case of this clone: The read terminates 3 residues before the CDR3 end, so the remaining end is supplied by the germline J gene. The rearrangement links TRBV20-1 to TRBJ2-7; 7 positions agree with TRBD1. Germline V gene data show CDR1 as DFQATT and CDR2 as SNEGSKA (reference sequence). V lost 5 bases, J lost 0 bases, and 7 bases stayed unmatched. The CDR3 runs 14 residues. The CDR3 DNA, read in part, is TGCAGTGCTGACCGGACAGGTGGCTCCTACGAG. It codes for CSADRTGGSYE. The CDR3 reads in full as CSADRTGGSYEQYF.

On this clone: The DNA ends 3 residues before the CDR3 does, and the rest of the CDR3 is filled in from the germline J gene. V and J are TRBV14 and TRBJ2-1, with a tentative D call TRBD2 (5 bases). Germline CDR1 SGHDN, CDR2 FVKESK. V was clipped by 2 bases and J by 9 bases, with 5 bases between them. The CDR3 is 11 residues long. CDR3 bases read: TGTGCCAGCAGCCAAAGCGGTGAG. Translation: CASSQSGE. The full CDR3 sequence reads CASSQSGEQFF. The full variable domain, completed using reference TRBV14 and TRBJ2-1, is EAGVTQFPSHSVIEKGQTVTLRCDPISGHDNLYWYRRVMGKEIKFLLHFVKESKQDESGMPNNRFLAERTGGTYSTLKVQPAELEDSGVYFCASSQSGEQFFGPGTRLTVL.

As concerns this clone: The read gets to within 3 residues of the CDR3 end, and the germline J gene fills in the rest. This chain links TRBV7-9 with TRBJ1-2; D is ambiguous. Germline CDR1 and CDR2: SEHNR and FQNEAQ (reference sequence). CDR3 length equals 13 residues. CDR3 protein: CASSPPVLDTYTF. Partial CDR3 DNA: TGTGCCAGCAGCCCCCCCGTGCTAGATACC.

Here the CDR3 reads CASSLVKDRVLAKNIQYF. Incomplete CDR3 DNA: TGTGCCAGCAGCTTAGTAAAGGACAGGGTCCTAGCCAAAAACATT. J is TRBJ2-4 and V is TRBV7-8; 8 bases match TRBD1. The observed sequence ends 3 residues before the CDR3 terminus, with the missing tail filled in from the germline J gene. This CDR3 is 18 amino acids long. After removal of 1 base from V and 0 bases from J, the junction contained 8 bases not matched to a gene. Germline assignment: CDR1 SGHVS and CDR2 FQNEAQ. The full variable domain, completed using reference TRBV7-8 and TRBJ2-4, is GAGVSQSPRYKVAKRGQDVALRCDPISGHVSLFWYQQALGQGPEFLTYFQNEAQLDKSGLPSDRFFAERPEGSVSTLKIQRTQQEDSAVYLCASSLVKDRVLAKNIQYFGAGTRLSVL.

Turning to this clone: The sequence runs out 3 residues before the end of the CDR3; the remainder is reconstructed from the germline J gene. The V and J genes are TRBV20-1 and TRBJ2-5, with TRBD2 matching 7 bases. V was pared by 5 bases and J by 2 bases, with 11 bases of the junction left unmatched. The germline CDR1 and CDR2 sequences are DFQATT and SNEGSKA (reference sequence). This CDR3 region has 15 residues. The chain's CDR3 is CSAQPLGGTQETQYF. The CDR3 DNA, read in part, is TGCAGTGCTCAACCTTTGGGGGGGACTCAAGAGACC.